This TCR gamma chain derives from a study of Vδ1+ human thymocytes. General study findings and limits: Highly polyclonal TRG and TRD repertoires with Gaussian CDR3 length distributions appeared in thymus. Despite high sort purity, roughly 20% of thymic T cell receptor delta sequences were Vdelta2.

Sequences come from RNA converted to cDNA by reverse transcription. Multiplex PCR used pooled V-gene forward primers and a constant-region reverse primer to amplify CDR3s. TCRdb re-analyzed the multiplex PCR reads via CATT. The repertoire holds roughly 24,000 gamma-chain clones, roughly an eighth seen once, with about 2% in the top ten. V shed 12 bases and J 5 bases; nucleotides not matched to a gene: 10. CDR3 length: 11 amino acids. Germline V gene data show CDR1 as GITISATS and CDR2 as ISYDGTV (reference sequence). This clone was detected only a few times. Its antigen is as yet unknown. The material sequenced was Vdelta1+ gamma-delta thymocytes from the thymus. Subset: FACS-sorted CD3+ TCRalphabeta- TCRVdelta1+ TCRVdelta2- thymocytes. The sequence derives from a child in the first two years of life who had congenital heart surgery. The V call is TRGV9, the J call TRGJ1 or TRGJ2. The CDR3 is CAMTGDYKKLF. CDR3 nucleotides: TGTGCCATGACCGGGGATTATAAGAAACTCTTT.